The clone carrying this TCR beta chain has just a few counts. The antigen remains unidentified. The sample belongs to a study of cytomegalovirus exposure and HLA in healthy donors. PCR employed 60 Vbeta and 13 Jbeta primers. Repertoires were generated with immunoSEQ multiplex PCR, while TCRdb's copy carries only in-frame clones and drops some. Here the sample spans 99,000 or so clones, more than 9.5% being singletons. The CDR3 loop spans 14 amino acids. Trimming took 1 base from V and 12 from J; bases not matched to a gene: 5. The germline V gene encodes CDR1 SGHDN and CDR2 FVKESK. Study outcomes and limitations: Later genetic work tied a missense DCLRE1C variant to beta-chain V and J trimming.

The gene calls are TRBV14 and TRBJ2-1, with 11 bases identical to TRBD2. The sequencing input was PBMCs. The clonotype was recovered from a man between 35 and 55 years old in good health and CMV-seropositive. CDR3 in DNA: TGTGCCAGCAGCCAAGCACTAGCGGGGGCCGGGCAGTTCTTC. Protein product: CASSQALAGAGQFF.